The 22 T cell receptor beta chains presented below share a single source sample, sequenced in a study of cytomegalovirus exposure and HLA in healthy donors. Amplification used 60 Vbeta primers and 13 Jbeta primers. Only in-frame clones appear in the TCRdb table, and some are missing; sequencing was by immunoSEQ multiplex PCR. The top ten hold about 9.7% of the sample, which has 150,000 to 200,000 clones, more than 65% seen once. The sequencing input was PBMCs. The receptors shown here come from a man between 18 and 35 years old in good health and CMV-seropositive.

V and J are TRBV5-4 and TRBJ2-2; 10 positions agree with TRBD2. This CDR3 region has 19 residues. Looked up from germline, CDR1 is SGHNT and CDR2 is YYREEE (reference sequence). The V and J ends lost 2 bases and 3 bases, in that order; junction bases with no gene match: 13. CDR3 bases: TGTGCCAGCAGCTTCCTCGGGACTAGCGTGACTTGGGACACCGGGGAGCTGTTTTTT. Translated, it gives CASSFLGTSVTWDTGELFF.

The chain couples TRBV11-2 to TRBJ2-1; D unclear. CDR3 length: 16 residues. The V gene's germline CDR1 is SGHAT and CDR2 FQNNGV. V shed 0 bases and J shed 3 bases, with 12 bases lying between them. This CDR3 is CASSLDPSPGYNEQFF. The CDR3 DNA follows: TGTGCCAGCAGCTTAGACCCGTCTCCAGGCTACAATGAGCAGTTCTTC.

The gene calls are TRBV9 and TRBJ2-5; 14 bases are shared with TRBD2. The closer fit of TRBJ2-7 to the DNA end suggests the J call may be wrong. CDR3 size: 18 residues. The germline CDR1 and CDR2 sequences are SGDLS and YYNGEE. The CDR3 region is CASSVEPSGTSGSYEQYF. DNA of the CDR3: TGTGCCAGCAGCGTAGAGCCCTCCGGGACTAGCGGGAGTTACGAGCAGTACTTC.

The V call is TRBV6-4, the J call TRBJ2-3; TRBD2 matches 9 bases. Unmatched junction bases numbered 5, after V lost 4 bases and J lost 3 bases. Germline assignment: CDR1 MRHNA and CDR2 SNTAGT. CDR3 length: 15 residues. CDR3 amino acids: CASSVEAGGTDTQYF. The CDR3 DNA sequence: TGTGCCAGCAGTGTAGAAGCGGGAGGAACAGATACGCAGTATTTT.

This clone was observed a few times. The chain carries TRBV11-2 and TRBJ2-1; D is perhaps TRBD2 (5 bases). Looked up from germline, CDR1 is SGHAT and CDR2 is FQNNGV. The CDR3 is 14 residues long. With 5 bases removed from V and 6 bases from J, the gap between germline ends came to 14 bases. CDR3 amino acids: CASSPRLRVNEQFF. CDR3 coding DNA: TGTGCCAGCAGCCCCCGGTTGAGGGTCAATGAGCAGTTCTTC.

The CDR3 DNA reads TGTGCCAGCAGTTTATTTACCGGGGGCAATCAGCCCCAGCATTTT. Its translation is CASSLFTGGNQPQHF. This sequence joins TRBV28 and TRBJ1-5, with D hard to call. Germline V CDR1 and CDR2: MDHEN, SYDVKM. CDR3 size: 15 residues. Trimming pared 1 base from V and 2 bases from J, leaving 9 bases between. Full variable domain (rest looked up from reference TRBV28 and TRBJ1-5): DVKVTQSSRYLVKRTGEKVFLECVQDMDHENMFWYRQDPGLGLRLIYFSYDVKMKEKGDIPEGYSVSREKKERFSLILESASTNQTSMYLCASSLFTGGNQPQHFGDGTRLSIL.

This clone was observed a handful of times. V is TRBV5-6 and J is TRBJ2-5; tentatively, D is TRBD2 (5 bases). Germline V gene sequence: CDR1 SGHDT, CDR2 YYEEEE. The V and J ends lost 0 bases and 5 bases respectively, with 8 bases between them. The CDR3 consists of 13 residues. The DNA of the CDR3 is TGTGCCAGCAGCTTGGCCGGGAAGGAGACCCAGTACTTC. This codes for CASSLAGKETQYF.

CDR3 protein: CASSSSAYNEQFF. DNA for the CDR3: TGTGCCAGCAGCTCCAGTGCCTACAATGAGCAGTTCTTC. V usage is TRBV7-6 and J usage is TRBJ2-1; no definite D call. V lost 4 bases to trimming and J lost 2 bases, with 6 bases between them. Germline-derived CDR1 and CDR2 are SGHVS and FNYEAQ. The length of the CDR3 is 13 residues.

V gene TRBV30 combines with J gene TRBJ2-1, with a tentative D call TRBD1 (5 bases). The CDR3 length is 14 residues. Germline V gene data show CDR1 as GTSNPN and CDR2 as SVGIG (reference sequence). V dropped 0 bases and J dropped 3 bases, with 9 bases sitting between them. DNA for the CDR3: TGTGCCTGGAGTGTACAGGCAGACTACAATGAGCAGTTCTTC. Protein sequence: CAWSVQADYNEQFF.

The J gene is TRBJ2-7, the V gene TRBV21-1; TRBD1 is taken as the D call from the table, unchecked against the DNA. TRBV21-1 is described as a pseudogene. CDR3 length: 16 amino acids. CDR3 residues: CASSKVWGHPNYEQYF. In DNA, the CDR3 is TGTGCCAGCAGCAAGGTATGGGGGCATCCAAACTACGAGCAGTACTTC.

This chain links TRBV5-5 with TRBJ1-1; the D gene is possibly TRBD1 (5 bases). The length of the CDR3 is 17 residues. Germline CDR1 SGHKS, CDR2 YYEKEE (reference sequence). Trimming pared 4 bases from V and 3 bases from J, leaving 22 bases between. The CDR3 here is CASSPVGRNIRDTEAFF. In DNA form, the CDR3 reads TGTGCCAGCAGCCCCGTTGGGCGGAACATCAGGGACACTGAAGCTTTCTTT.

The CDR3: CASSPGTGKVAEAFF. For the CDR3, the DNA is TGTGCCAGCAGCCCCGGGACAGGGAAGGTCGCTGAAGCTTTCTTT. V is TRBV5-8 and J is TRBJ1-1; 9 nucleotides align to TRBD1. V shed 4 bases and J 6 bases; nucleotides not matched to a gene: 10. The CDR3 loop spans 15 amino acids. Per the germline V gene, CDR1 is SGHTS and CDR2 is YDEGEE.

The chain is built from TRBV6-5 and TRBJ2-1; 9 nucleotides line up with TRBD1. Trimming took 3 bases from V and 2 from J; bases not matched to a gene: 2. CDR1 and CDR2 (germline): MNHEY, SVGAGI. There are 15 residues in the CDR3. The CDR3 DNA is TGTGCCAGCAGTTATGGGACAGGGACCTACAATGAGCAGTTCTTC. Translation: CASSYGTGTYNEQFF.

There are a few counts of this clone. V gene TRBV6-1 combines with J gene TRBJ1-2; 7 positions match TRBD1. Germline values: CDR1 MNHNS, CDR2 SASEGT. Unmatched junction bases numbered 0, after V lost 6 bases and J lost 5 bases. CDR3 size: 11 residues. Here the CDR3 DNA reads TGTGCCAGCAGGACAGGGTATGGCTACACCTTC. This codes for CASRTGYGYTF.

The chain recombines TRBV7-2 with TRBJ2-5, with no clear D. The CDR3 runs 13 residues. Germline CDR1 reads SGHTA; CDR2 reads FQGNSA. V lost 3 bases and J 5 bases, leaving 10 bases between the germline ends. This chain's CDR3 is CASSFTVVETQYF. The CDR3 DNA follows: TGTGCCAGCAGCTTCACGGTGGTGGAGACCCAGTACTTC.

The CDR3 DNA is TGTGCCAGCCGGAGCCGGGACAGGGCCAATCAGCCCCAGCATTTT. The encoded protein is CASRSRDRANQPQHF. The genes are TRBV19 and TRBJ1-5; 9 bases match TRBD1. The CDR3 covers 15 residues. The germline V gene has CDR1 LNHDA and CDR2 SQIVND (reference sequence). V shed 9 bases and J 3 bases; nucleotides not matched to a gene: 9.

This clone has only a few counts. The chain is built from TRBV5-6 and TRBJ2-3, with 7 bases identical to TRBD2. CDR3 size: 16 residues. Per germline, CDR1 SGHDT and CDR2 YYEEEE. V was pared by 1 base and J by 7 bases, with 12 bases of the junction left unmatched. The CDR3 loop reads CASSLKGSGTSHTQYF. CDR3 in DNA: TGTGCCAGCAGCTTGAAAGGAAGCGGGACTTCACATACGCAGTATTTT.

J is TRBJ1-1 and V is TRBV28; 9 nucleotides align to TRBD1. CDR3 length equals 15 residues. Germline CDR1 MDHEN, CDR2 SYDVKM. Trimming took 6 bases from V and 0 from J; bases not matched to a gene: 5. The CDR3 loop is CASSRTGDMNTEAFF. The CDR3, as DNA: TGTGCCAGCAGCCGGACAGGGGACATGAACACTGAAGCTTTCTTT.

The chain carries TRBV6-5 and TRBJ1-2; D perhaps matches TRBD1 (6 bases). Germline CDR1 MNHEY, CDR2 SVGAGI. V gave up 6 bases and J gave up 4 bases, with 15 bases separating them. CDR3 length: 14 residues. The CDR3 protein is CASSQLQGFYGYTF. DNA of the CDR3: TGTGCCAGCAGCCAATTACAGGGTTTCTATGGCTACACCTTC.

The chain is built from TRBV2 and TRBJ2-7; 9 bases line up with TRBD1. The CDR3 runs 16 residues. V shed 4 bases, J shed 3 bases, and the junction held 10 bases outside the gene matches. Germline V lookup: CDR1 SNHLY, CDR2 FYNNEI. CDR3 coding DNA: TGTGCCAGCAGTGCCCCCGGGACAGGGAAACACTACGAGCAGTACTTC. Protein product: CASSAPGTGKHYEQYF.

This sequence joins TRBV4-1 and TRBJ1-3; perhaps TRBD1 as D (5 bases). The CDR3 sequence is 17 residues long. Germline values: CDR1 MGHRA, CDR2 YSYEKL. The ends were cut back, 3 bases at V and 3 bases at J, with 18 bases in the middle. CDR3 coding DNA: TGCGCCAGCAGCCAGCTCAGTGGAGGGGAGGGTGGAAACACCATATATTTT. Translating it yields CASSQLSGGEGGNTIYF.

The chain combines TRBV7-9 with TRBJ1-5, with D possibly matching TRBD1 (6 bases). V was shortened by 1 base and J by 5 bases, with 12 bases between the two germline ends. The CDR3 runs 15 residues. Germline loops: CDR1 SEHNR, CDR2 FQNEAQ (reference sequence). DNA for the CDR3: TGTGCCAGCAGCTTAGGTGGTGGGGGCGATCAGCCCCAGCATTTT. This sequence encodes CASSLGGGGDQPQHF.